One and the same sample provided the 29 T cell receptor beta chains below, sequenced in a study of cytomegalovirus exposure and HLA in healthy donors. The PCR contained 60 Vbeta and 13 Jbeta primers. Data came from immunoSEQ multiplex PCR; TCRdb stores just in-frame clones and leaves some out. This repertoire includes approximately 100,000 clones. The sample taken for sequencing was PBMCs. Receptors were obtained from a man aged 35 to 55 in good health and CMV-seronegative.

The V gene is TRBV5-1, the J gene TRBJ2-1, with 10 positions matching TRBD1. The V and J ends lost 3 bases and 0 bases, in that order; junction bases with no gene match: 6. Germline lookup yields CDR1 SGHRS and CDR2 YFSETQ. The CDR3 sequence is 17 residues long. The CDR3 here is CASSSPRTGGSYNEQFF. CDR3 nucleotide sequence: TGCGCCAGCAGCTCGCCCCGGACAGGGGGCTCCTACAATGAGCAGTTCTTC.

This rearrangement joins TRBV6-5 to TRBJ2-7, with 10 nucleotides matching TRBD2. V dropped 4 bases and J dropped 4; count of bases not matched to a gene: 7. In germline, CDR1 is MNHEY, CDR2 SVGAGI. The CDR3 contains 15 residues. CDR3 in DNA: TGTGCCAGCAGTTCAAATCCTAGCGGGAGTTACGAGCAGTACTTC. Translating it yields CASSSNPSGSYEQYF.

The chain joins TRBV5-1 to TRBJ1-2, with 7 bases lining up with TRBD1. Trimming cost V 6 bases and J 3 bases; bases outside gene matches: 11. The CDR3 loop spans 15 amino acids. The germline CDR1 and CDR2 sequences are SGHRS and YFSETQ. The CDR3 protein is CASNEQGSVDYGYTF. The DNA for the CDR3 is TGCGCCAGCAACGAACAGGGGAGTGTCGACTATGGCTACACCTTC.

The gene calls are TRBV28 and TRBJ2-2; TRBD2 agrees at 7 bases. V was clipped by 3 bases and J by 4 bases; unmatched bases: 5. Per germline, CDR1 MDHEN and CDR2 SYDVKM. The CDR3 is 15 amino acids. CDR3 in amino acids: CASSFGGEGTGELFF. The CDR3 DNA sequence: TGTGCCAGCAGTTTTGGTGGGGAGGGCACCGGGGAGCTGTTTTTT. Combining the CDR3 with reference TRBV28 and TRBJ2-2 gives the whole variable domain DVKVTQSSRYLVKRTGEKVFLECVQDMDHENMFWYRQDPGLGLRLIYFSYDVKMKEKGDIPEGYSVSREKKERFSLILESASTNQTSMYLCASSFGGEGTGELFFGEGSRLTVL.

CDR3 amino acids: CASSQEVRVSEQYF. Here the CDR3 DNA reads TGCGCCAGCAGCCAAGAAGTCAGGGTGAGCGAGCAGTACTTC. The rearrangement links TRBV4-3 to TRBJ2-7, with D maybe TRBD1 (5 bases). CDR3 length equals 14 residues. CDR1 is LGHNA and CDR2 is YSLEER in the germline V gene. Trimming cost V 0 bases and J 6 bases, with 12 bases left between them.

The chain uses TRBV5-5 and TRBJ2-3; D is unclear. This CDR3 is 15 amino acids long. The germline gives CDR1 SGHKS, CDR2 YYEKEE (reference sequence). Trimming pared 4 bases from V and 0 bases from J, leaving 12 bases between. The DNA for the CDR3 is TGTGCCAGCAGCCGGGTTACCTCTAGCACAGATACGCAGTATTTT. It codes for CASSRVTSSTDTQYF.

The CDR3 spells CASSETSVDQPQHF. CDR3 coding DNA: TGTGCCAGCAGCGAGACATCCGTGGATCAGCCCCAGCATTTT. The chain couples TRBV2 to TRBJ1-5; D gene unclear. V lost 6 bases and J 5 bases, leaving 14 bases between the germline ends. Germline V gene sequence: CDR1 SNHLY, CDR2 FYNNEI. CDR3 length equals 14 residues. Together with reference TRBV2 and TRBJ1-5, the CDR3 gives the full variable domain: EPEVTQTPSHQVTQMGQEVILRCVPISNHLYFYWYRQILGQKVEFLVSFYNNEISEKSEIFDDQFSVERPDGSNFTLKIRSTKLEDSAMYFCASSETSVDQPQHFGDGTRLSIL.

The V call is TRBV27, the J call TRBJ2-5, with 12 bases aligning to TRBD2. The CDR3 runs 16 residues. Germline CDR1 is MNHEY and CDR2 is SMNVEV (reference sequence). J lost 3 bases, V lost 5 bases, and 7 bases had no gene match. The CDR3 protein is CASSGSRTSGKETQYF. The CDR3 DNA sequence: TGTGCCAGCAGTGGGTCGAGGACTAGCGGGAAAGAGACCCAGTACTTC.

The rearrangement joins TRBV7-2 to TRBJ2-2; TRBD1 aligns across 10 bases. V shed 5 bases, J shed 2 bases, and the junction held 2 bases outside the gene matches. The CDR3 covers 15 residues. The V gene's germline CDR1 is SGHTA and CDR2 FQGNSA. The CDR3 spells CASSRDRGNTGELFF. As DNA, the CDR3 is TGTGCCAGCAGCCGGGACAGGGGAAACACCGGGGAGCTGTTTTTT.

The genes are TRBV7-8 and TRBJ2-1; 9 bases map to TRBD2. There are 16 residues in the CDR3. J was trimmed by 6 bases and V by 5 bases; bases with no gene match: 11. Germline CDR1 reads SGHVS; CDR2 reads FQNEAQ. Here the CDR3 DNA reads TGTGCCAGCAGCCGTCATAGCGGGAGTGGGGGCAATGAGCAGTTCTTC. Translation gives CASSRHSGSGGNEQFF.

The chain recombines TRBV6-1 with TRBJ1-1, with no clear D. This CDR3 comprises 13 residues. V was trimmed by 7 bases and J by 1 base, leaving 10 bases between them. Looked up from germline, CDR1 is MNHNS and CDR2 is SASEGT. In DNA form, the CDR3 reads TGTGCCAGCACGCTAGAGAGGAACACTGAAGCTTTCTTT. The encoded protein is CASTLERNTEAFF.

The chain joins TRBV6-1 to TRBJ2-6; D is perhaps TRBD1 (5 bases). This CDR3 spans 18 amino acids. CDR1 is MNHNS, CDR2 SASEGT, per germline. The V end was cut by 2 bases, the J end by 1 base, with 15 bases between. CDR3 nucleotide sequence: TGTGCCAGCAGTGAAAGGCCGACAGTAGGATCTGGGGCCAACGTCCTGACTTTC. Translating it yields CASSERPTVGSGANVLTF.

The chain joins TRBV14 to TRBJ2-1; 8 bases fit TRBD2. Losses at the gene ends were 4 bases for V and 9 bases for J; bases not matched to a gene: 14. The length of the CDR3 is 16 residues. The germline V gene has CDR1 SGHDN and CDR2 FVKESK. The CDR3 protein is CASSRGGTSDFVEQFF. CDR3 nucleotides: TGTGCCAGCAGCCGTGGTGGGACTAGTGATTTTGTTGAGCAGTTCTTC. The variable domain in full, with the rest retrieved from reference TRBV14 and TRBJ2-1, is EAGVTQFPSHSVIEKGQTVTLRCDPISGHDNLYWYRRVMGKEIKFLLHFVKESKQDESGMPNNRFLAERTGGTYSTLKVQPAELEDSGVYFCASSRGGTSDFVEQFFGPGTRLTVL.

CDR3 residues: CASSPTGVLTEAFF. The CDR3 DNA is TGCGCCAGCAGCCCGACGGGGGTTTTAACTGAAGCTTTCTTT. This chain connects TRBV5-1 to TRBJ1-1; tentatively, D is TRBD1 (5 bases). Trimming pared 4 bases from V and 5 bases from J, leaving 15 bases between. This CDR3 has 14 residues. Germline CDR1 and CDR2: SGHRS and YFSETQ.

CDR3 coding DNA: TGCGCCAGCAGCCAAGATCTCCGCACAGGGCTCGCTAATGAGCAGTTCTTC. Translated: CASSQDLRTGLANEQFF. The chain is built from TRBV4-3 and TRBJ2-1; the D gene is possibly TRBD1 (6 bases). This CDR3 is built from 17 residues. V lost 0 bases and J 7 bases, leaving 19 bases between the germline ends. CDR1 LGHNA and CDR2 YSLEER come from the germline V gene.

The rearrangement uses TRBV4-3 and TRBJ1-2, with D hard to call. This CDR3 region has 15 residues. The germline V gene has CDR1 LGHNA and CDR2 YSLEER. V lost 0 bases and J 4 bases, leaving 12 bases between the germline ends. CDR3 nucleotide sequence: TGCGCCAGCAGCCAAGATCAAGGGAGGGTCTATGGCTACACCTTC. This encodes CASSQDQGRVYGYTF.

V and J are TRBV27 and TRBJ2-7; the match to TRBD1 covers 7 bases. V lost 6 bases, J lost 6 bases, and 8 bases stayed unmatched. CDR1 MNHEY and CDR2 SMNVEV come from the germline V gene (reference sequence). This CDR3 has 13 residues. CDR3 loop: CASSERDSSEQYF. The DNA for the CDR3 is TGTGCCAGCAGCGAGAGGGACAGTAGCGAGCAGTACTTC.

The chain joins TRBV5-1 to TRBJ2-2; the match to TRBD1 covers 10 bases. Germline loops: CDR1 SGHRS, CDR2 YFSETQ. The CDR3 spans 14 residues. V gave up 7 bases and J gave up 5 bases; unmatched junction bases: 5. CDR3 nucleotide sequence: TGCGCCAGCGGGGGGACAGGGGAGACCGGGGAGCTGTTTTTT. Translation gives CASGGTGETGELFF.

The rearrangement links TRBV20-1 to TRBJ1-4; no clear D. Trimming pared 5 bases from V and 6 bases from J, leaving 4 bases between. Germline CDR1 and CDR2: DFQATT and SNEGSKA (reference sequence). This CDR3 contains 10 residues. In DNA, the CDR3 is TGCAGTGCTTCTCATGAAAAACTGTTTTTT. Amino acids: CSASHEKLFF.

The chain uses TRBV30 and TRBJ2-7; D is perhaps TRBD2 (7 bases). Germline loops: CDR1 GTSNPN, CDR2 SVGIG (reference sequence). The V and J ends lost 3 bases and 6 bases respectively, with 18 bases between them. The CDR3 consists of 14 residues. The CDR3 sequence is CAWRVRGGLGEQYF. The DNA of the CDR3 is TGTGCCTGGAGGGTGAGGGGGGGGCTCGGCGAGCAGTACTTC. Full variable domain (outside the CDR3, taken from reference TRBV30 and TRBJ2-7): SQTIHQWPATLVQPVGSPLSLECTVEGTSNPNLYWYRQAAGRGLQLLFYSVGIGQISSEVPQNLSASRPQDRQFILSSKKLLLSDSGFYLCAWRVRGGLGEQYFGPGTRLTVT.

The chain joins TRBV27 to TRBJ2-1; tentatively, D is TRBD2 (5 bases). The germline CDR1 and CDR2 sequences are MNHEY and SMNVEV (reference sequence). Trimming cost V 0 bases and J 4 bases, with 7 bases left between them. The CDR3 length is 14 residues. CDR3 DNA: TGTGCCAGCAGTTTATCGGGAGCATACAATGAGCAGTTCTTC. Translation gives CASSLSGAYNEQFF.

The gene calls are TRBV4-2 and TRBJ2-7; 12 bases are shared with TRBD2. The J segment lost 2 bases and the V segment lost 1 base, leaving 6 bases of the junction unmatched. The CDR3 has 17 residues. Germline loops: CDR1 LGHNA, CDR2 YNFKEQ. CDR3 amino acids: CASSQAWTSGTPYEQYF. CDR3 nucleotides: TGTGCCAGCAGCCAAGCCTGGACTAGCGGGACACCCTACGAGCAGTACTTC.

This chain connects TRBV7-7 to TRBJ2-5; D may be TRBD1 (6 bases). V lost 5 bases to trimming and J lost 3 bases, with 13 bases between them. Germline-derived CDR1 and CDR2 are SSHAT and FNYEAQ (reference sequence). This CDR3 is built from 14 residues. As DNA, the CDR3 is TGTGCCAGCAGCCAACAGGGATATGAAGAGACCCAGTACTTC. Amino acid sequence: CASSQQGYEETQYF.

The chain combines TRBV5-1 with TRBJ2-7, with 8 bases lining up with TRBD1. The CDR3 contains 14 residues. Germline assignment: CDR1 SGHRS and CDR2 YFSETQ. V dropped 4 bases and J dropped 7; count of bases not matched to a gene: 10. Here the CDR3 DNA reads TGCGCCAGCAGCCTTACACAGGGGGACAAGGAGCAGTACTTC. As protein: CASSLTQGDKEQYF.

The chain couples TRBV7-9 to TRBJ1-6; TRBD1 aligns across 7 bases. The germline V gene has CDR1 SEHNR and CDR2 FQNEAQ (reference sequence). V shed 4 bases, J shed 9 bases, and the junction held 9 bases outside the gene matches. The CDR3 covers 15 residues. CDR3 DNA sequence: TGTGCCAGCAGCTACGGGACAGCGGGTGGTTCACCCCTCCACTTT. It translates to CASSYGTAGGSPLHF.

V and J are TRBV18 and TRBJ1-2; 10 bases match TRBD1. The V and J ends lost 5 bases and 2 bases, in that order; junction bases with no gene match: 2. The CDR3 contains 14 residues. Germline V gives CDR1 KGHSH, CDR2 LQKENI. CDR3 loop: CASSRTGGNYGYTF. In DNA form, the CDR3 reads TGTGCCAGCTCAAGGACAGGGGGGAACTATGGCTACACCTTC.

The chain uses TRBV7-2 and TRBJ2-5; 11 nucleotides align to TRBD2. This CDR3 has 17 residues. CDR1 and CDR2 from the germline V gene are SGHTA and FQGNSA. V lost 5 bases, J lost 5 bases, and 13 bases stayed unmatched. Here the CDR3 DNA reads TGTGCCAGCAGCGACCGCAAGGGACTAGCGGTTCTTGAGACCCAGTACTTC. It is translated as CASSDRKGLAVLETQYF.

This sequence joins TRBV5-4 and TRBJ2-1, with a weak D call TRBD1 (6 bases). V was pared by 3 bases and J by 6 bases, with 16 bases between. In germline, CDR1 is SGHNT, CDR2 YYREEE (reference sequence). This CDR3 is built from 15 residues. For the CDR3, the DNA is TGTGCCAGCAGCTCCCGGGACAACCACATCAATGAGCAGTTCTTC. Amino acid sequence: CASSSRDNHINEQFF.

The chain recombines TRBV6-1 with TRBJ2-1; 11 bases fit TRBD2. The CDR3 runs 16 residues. Germline CDR1 MNHNS, CDR2 SASEGT. V lost 1 base to trimming and J lost 8 bases; unmatched junction nucleotides: 7. The CDR3 reads CASSEGIAGGPDEQFF. DNA for the CDR3: TGTGCCAGCAGTGAAGGTATAGCGGGGGGGCCTGATGAGCAGTTCTTC.